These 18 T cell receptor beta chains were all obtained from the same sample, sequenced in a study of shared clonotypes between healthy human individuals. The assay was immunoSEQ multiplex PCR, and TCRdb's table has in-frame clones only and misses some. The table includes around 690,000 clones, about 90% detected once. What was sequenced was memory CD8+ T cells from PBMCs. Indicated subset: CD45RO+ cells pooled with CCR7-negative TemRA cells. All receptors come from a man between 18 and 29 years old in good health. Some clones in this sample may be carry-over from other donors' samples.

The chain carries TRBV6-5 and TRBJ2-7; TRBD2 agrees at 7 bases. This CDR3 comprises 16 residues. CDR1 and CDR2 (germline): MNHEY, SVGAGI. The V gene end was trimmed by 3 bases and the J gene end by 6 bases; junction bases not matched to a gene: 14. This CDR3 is CASSYSAGEVFREQYF. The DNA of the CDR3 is TGTGCCAGCAGTTATTCCGCGGGAGAAGTGTTTCGCGAGCAGTACTTC.

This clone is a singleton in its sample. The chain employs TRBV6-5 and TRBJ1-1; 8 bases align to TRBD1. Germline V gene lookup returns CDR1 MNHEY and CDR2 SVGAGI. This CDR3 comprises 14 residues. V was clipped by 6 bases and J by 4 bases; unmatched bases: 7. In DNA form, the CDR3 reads TGTGCCAGCAGACCACGCAGGGGGCTCACTGAAGCTTTCTTT. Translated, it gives CASRPRRGLTEAFF.

CDR3 residues: CASSFFRPGTGGYGYTF. The CDR3 DNA is TGTGCCAGCAGCTTCTTCCGACCCGGGACAGGGGGCTATGGCTACACCTTC. The chain joins TRBV7-3 to TRBJ1-2; 11 bases match TRBD1. The CDR3 is 17 amino acids. Germline V gene sequence: CDR1 SGHTA, CDR2 FQGTGA. The V segment lost 3 bases and the J segment 4 bases; nucleotides outside the gene matches: 10.

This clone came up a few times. CDR3 loop: CASSLVGMGNQPQHF. CDR3 DNA: TGTGCCAGCAGTTTAGTAGGGATGGGTAATCAGCCCCAGCATTTT. V usage is TRBV27 and J usage is TRBJ1-5, with unresolved D. The CDR3 runs 15 residues. CDR1 and CDR2 from the germline V gene are MNHEY and SMNVEV (reference sequence). V was shortened by 2 bases and J by 4 bases, with 12 bases between the two germline ends.

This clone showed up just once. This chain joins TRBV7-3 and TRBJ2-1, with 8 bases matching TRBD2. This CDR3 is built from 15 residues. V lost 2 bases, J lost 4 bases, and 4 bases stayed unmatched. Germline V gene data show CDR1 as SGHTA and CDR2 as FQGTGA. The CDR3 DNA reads TGTGCCAGCAGCTTATTGCCGGGAGGGTACAATGAGCAGTTCTTC. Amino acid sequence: CASSLLPGGYNEQFF.

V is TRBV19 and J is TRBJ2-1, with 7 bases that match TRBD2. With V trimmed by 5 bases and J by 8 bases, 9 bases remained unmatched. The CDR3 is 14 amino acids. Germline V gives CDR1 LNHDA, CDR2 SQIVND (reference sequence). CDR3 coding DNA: TGTGCCAGTAGTGCCGGGACTACATACGATGAGCAGTTCTTC. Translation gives CASSAGTTYDEQFF.

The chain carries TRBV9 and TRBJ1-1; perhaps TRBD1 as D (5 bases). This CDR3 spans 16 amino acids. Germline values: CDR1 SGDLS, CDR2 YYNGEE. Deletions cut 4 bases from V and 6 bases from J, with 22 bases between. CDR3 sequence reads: CASSPAGAPFFAEAFF. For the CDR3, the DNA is TGTGCCAGCAGCCCGGCCGGGGCCCCTTTTTTCGCTGAAGCTTTCTTT.

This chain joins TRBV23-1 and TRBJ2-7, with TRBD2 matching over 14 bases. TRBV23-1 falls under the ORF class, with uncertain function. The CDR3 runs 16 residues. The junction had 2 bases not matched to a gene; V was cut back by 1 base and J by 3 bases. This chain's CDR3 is CASSQWGTSGSYEQYF. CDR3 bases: TGCGCCAGCAGTCAATGGGGGACTAGCGGGAGCTACGAGCAGTACTTC.

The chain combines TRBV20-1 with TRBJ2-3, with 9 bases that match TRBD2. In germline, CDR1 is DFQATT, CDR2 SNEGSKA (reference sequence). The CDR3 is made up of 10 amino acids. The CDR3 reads CSLGTSLQYF. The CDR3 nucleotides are TGCAGCCTGGGGACTAGCTTGCAGTATTTT.

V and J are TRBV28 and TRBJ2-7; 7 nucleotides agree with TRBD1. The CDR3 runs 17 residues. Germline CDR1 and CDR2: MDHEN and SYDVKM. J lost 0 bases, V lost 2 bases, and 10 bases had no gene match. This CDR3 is CASSLTPDRTNSYEQYF. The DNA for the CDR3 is TGTGCCAGCAGTTTAACACCGGACAGGACAAACTCCTACGAGCAGTACTTC. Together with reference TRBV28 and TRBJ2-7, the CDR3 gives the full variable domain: DVKVTQSSRYLVKRTGEKVFLECVQDMDHENMFWYRQDPGLGLRLIYFSYDVKMKEKGDIPEGYSVSREKKERFSLILESASTNQTSMYLCASSLTPDRTNSYEQYFGPGTRLTVT.

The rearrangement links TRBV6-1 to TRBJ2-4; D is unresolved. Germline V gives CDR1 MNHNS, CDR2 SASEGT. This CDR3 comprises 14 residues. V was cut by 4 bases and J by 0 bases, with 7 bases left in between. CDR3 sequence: CASSGWVAKNIQYF. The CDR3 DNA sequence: TGTGCCAGCAGTGGGTGGGTAGCCAAAAACATTCAGTACTTC.

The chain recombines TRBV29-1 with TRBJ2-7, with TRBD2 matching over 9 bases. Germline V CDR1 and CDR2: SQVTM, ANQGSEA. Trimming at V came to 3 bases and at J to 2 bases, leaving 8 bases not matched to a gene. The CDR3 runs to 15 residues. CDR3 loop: CSVEIPTSGAYEQYF. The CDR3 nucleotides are TGCAGCGTTGAGATCCCGACTAGCGGAGCCTACGAGCAGTACTTC.

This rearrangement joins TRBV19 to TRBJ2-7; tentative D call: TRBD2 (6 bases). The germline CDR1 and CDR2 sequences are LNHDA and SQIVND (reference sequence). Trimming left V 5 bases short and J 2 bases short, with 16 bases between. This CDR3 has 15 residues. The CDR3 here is CASSLGVAVTYEQYF. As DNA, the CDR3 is TGTGCCAGTAGTTTGGGGGTAGCGGTAACCTACGAGCAGTACTTC.

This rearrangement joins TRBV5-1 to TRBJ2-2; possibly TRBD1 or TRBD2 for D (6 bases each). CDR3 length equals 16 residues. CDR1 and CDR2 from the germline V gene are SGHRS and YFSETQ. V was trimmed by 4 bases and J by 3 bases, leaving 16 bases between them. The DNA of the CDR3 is TGCGCCAGCAGCAATACAAGGGGGGCGGACACCGGGGAGCTGTTTTTT. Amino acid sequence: CASSNTRGADTGELFF.

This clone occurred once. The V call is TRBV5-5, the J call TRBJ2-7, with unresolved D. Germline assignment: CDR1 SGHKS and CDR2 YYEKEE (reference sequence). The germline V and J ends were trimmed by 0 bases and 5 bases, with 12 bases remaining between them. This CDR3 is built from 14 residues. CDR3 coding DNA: TGTGCCAGCAGCTTGGAAATGTGGTTGGACGAGCAGTACTTC. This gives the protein CASSLEMWLDEQYF.

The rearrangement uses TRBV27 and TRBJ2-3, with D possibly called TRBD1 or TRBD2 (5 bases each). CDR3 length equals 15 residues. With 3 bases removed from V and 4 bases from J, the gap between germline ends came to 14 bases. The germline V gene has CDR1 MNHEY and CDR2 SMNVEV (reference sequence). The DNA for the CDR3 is TGTGCCAGCAGTTTCGACAGTGCGGGCTCAGATACGCAGTATTTT. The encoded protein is CASSFDSAGSDTQYF.

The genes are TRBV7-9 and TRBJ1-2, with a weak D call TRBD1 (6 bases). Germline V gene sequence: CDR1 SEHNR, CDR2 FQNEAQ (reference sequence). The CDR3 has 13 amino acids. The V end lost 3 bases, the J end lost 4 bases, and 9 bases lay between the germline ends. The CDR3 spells CASSFRGTYGYTF. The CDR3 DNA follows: TGTGCCAGCAGCTTCAGGGGTACCTATGGCTACACCTTC.

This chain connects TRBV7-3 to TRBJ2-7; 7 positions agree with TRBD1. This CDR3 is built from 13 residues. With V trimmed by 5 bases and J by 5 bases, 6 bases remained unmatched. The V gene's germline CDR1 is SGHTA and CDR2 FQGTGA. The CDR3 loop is CASSRGPSHEQYF. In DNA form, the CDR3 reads TGTGCCAGCAGCAGGGGGCCAAGCCACGAGCAGTACTTC.